These 9 T cell receptor beta chains were all obtained from the same sample, sequenced in a study of control samples from healthy donors and cancer patients. Using immunoSEQ multiplex PCR, the repertoire was profiled, and TCRdb retains in-frame clones only, with some absent. The repertoire holds around 130,000 clones, with roughly 89% as singletons. Sequencing was carried out using PBMCs. Every receptor here comes from a man aged 45 to 65 with head and neck cancer.

The chain carries TRBV29-1 and TRBJ2-3, with 7 bases lining up with TRBD2. The CDR3 runs 14 residues. V dropped 4 bases and J dropped 4; count of bases not matched to a gene: 8. The germline gives CDR1 SQVTM, CDR2 ANQGSEA. In DNA form, the CDR3 reads TGCAGCGTTGCCCGGGGGGAGGTAGCAGATACGCAGTATTTT. This gives the protein CSVARGEVADTQYF.

This chain uses TRBV11-2 with TRBJ1-1; D may be TRBD1 (6 bases). Germline V gene lookup returns CDR1 SGHAT and CDR2 FQNNGV. V gave up 2 bases and J gave up 5 bases, with 15 bases separating them. The length of the CDR3 is 15 residues. DNA for the CDR3: TGTGCCAGCAGCTTAATGGGGCAAGGGGGGACTGAAGCTTTCTTT. Translating gives CASSLMGQGGTEAFF.

The rearrangement joins TRBV19 to TRBJ2-1, with 12 bases that match TRBD1. Germline trimming cut 3 bases from V and 7 bases from J; bases unmatched to any gene: 10. CDR1 LNHDA and CDR2 SQIVND come from the germline V gene (reference sequence). This CDR3 spans 17 amino acids. The CDR3 DNA reads TGTGCCAGTAGTATGGGACAGGGGGCCCTGGTTTGGAATGAGCAGTTCTTC. This encodes CASSMGQGALVWNEQFF.

This chain links TRBV29-1 with TRBJ1-5; D call uncertain. Germline assignment: CDR1 SQVTM and CDR2 ANQGSEA. This CDR3 contains 11 residues. V was pared by 4 bases and J by 14 bases, with 15 bases between. The CDR3 DNA reads TGCAGCGTTGGAGAGTTGGCCGCAGAGCATTTT. Translation gives CSVGELAAEHF.

This chain joins TRBV11-2 and TRBJ2-7; TRBD1 matches 8 bases. The CDR3 sequence is 16 residues long. The V gene's germline CDR1 is SGHAT and CDR2 FQNNGV. Unmatched junction bases numbered 11, after V lost 3 bases and J lost 4 bases. The CDR3 DNA follows: TGTGCCAGCAGCTTCGACTGGACAGGGTTTACATACGAGCAGTACTTC. This gives the protein CASSFDWTGFTYEQYF.

The sample holds many counts of this clone. The chain has TRBV4-2 and TRBJ2-5; TRBD2 is a possible D gene (7 bases). Germline V lookup: CDR1 LGHNA, CDR2 YNFKEQ. This CDR3 is 15 amino acids long. V dropped 1 base and J dropped 1 base, with 10 bases sitting between them. In DNA form, the CDR3 reads TGTGCCAGCAGCCAAGGGGGGGGCCCCCAAGAGACCCAGTACTTC. Protein: CASSQGGGPQETQYF.

The chain links TRBV6-5 to TRBJ1-2; D unclear. CDR3 length: 12 amino acids. Trimming left V 6 bases short and J 8 bases short, with 13 bases between. Germline V CDR1 and CDR2: MNHEY, SVGAGI. CDR3 loop: CASRNQEDGYTF. CDR3 nucleotides: TGTGCCAGCAGGAATCAGGAAGACGGCTACACCTTC.

This sequence joins TRBV3-1 (or the pseudogene TRBV3-2) and TRBJ2-5; 9 bases agree with TRBD2. This CDR3 contains 16 residues. Germline CDR1 reads LGHDT; CDR2 reads YNNKEL (reference sequence). Losses at the gene ends were 1 base for V and 3 bases for J; bases not matched to a gene: 6. This chain's CDR3 is CASSQAFSGSEETQYF. The CDR3 DNA reads as TGTGCCAGCAGCCAAGCCTTTAGCGGGAGTGAAGAGACCCAGTACTTC.

The gene calls are TRBV3-1 (or the pseudogene TRBV3-2) and TRBJ1-3; 9 bases are shared with TRBD1. The germline V gene has CDR1 LGHDT and CDR2 YNNKEL (reference sequence). CDR3 size: 14 residues. The junction had 5 bases not matched to a gene; V was cut back by 4 bases and J by 7 bases. The CDR3 DNA sequence: TGTGCCAGCAGCCGGACAGGGGTGGACAACACCATATATTTT. Protein sequence: CASSRTGVDNTIYF.